The next 22 T cell receptor beta chains were all read from a single sample in a study of TET2 disruption in CD19-targeted CAR T cells. Antigen specificity for these receptors is unknown. The treatment is: autologous CTL019 cells: CD19 CAR with 4-1BB and CD3 zeta domains. TCRdb's copy holds only in-frame clones and misses some; the assay was immunoSEQ multiplex PCR. The listing contains 20,000 to 30,000 clones. The source material was CD8- CAR+ T cells sorted from cultured blood T cells, sampled for CD19 CAR T cell therapy. Subset of the sample: CD8-negative CAR-positive T cells from the infusion product. Every receptor here comes from a man between 65 and 85 years old with chronic lymphocytic leukemia.

Regarding this clone: Read coverage stops 3 residues before the CDR3 terminus; the germline J gene supplies the remainder. The same CDR3 also results from other DNA sequences found in this sample. The chain uses TRBV20-1 and TRBJ2-2; TRBD1 aligns across 7 bases. The CDR3 runs 14 residues. In germline, CDR1 is DFQATT, CDR2 SNEGSKA (reference sequence). J lost 4 bases, V lost 2 bases, and 4 bases had no gene match. The CDR3 protein is CSARPTGLTGELFF. The CDR3 DNA, read in part, is TGCAGTGCTAGACCGACAGGGCTCACCGGGGAG.

Concerning this clone: The read terminates 3 residues before the CDR3 end, so the remaining end is supplied by the germline J gene. The genes are TRBV15 and TRBJ1-4, with a possible D match to TRBD1 (6 bases). Germline CDR1 and CDR2: LNHNV and YYDKDF (reference sequence). V was cut by 9 bases and J by 4 bases, with 9 bases left in between. The CDR3 runs 12 residues. Here the CDR3 reads CATRTDNEKLFF. CDR3 DNA, as far as it was read: TGTGCCACGAGGACAGATAATGAAAAA.

As to this clone: The read comes to an end 3 residues before the CDR3 does, leaving the germline J gene to fill in the end. This chain joins TRBV5-1 and TRBJ2-7; D gene unclear. CDR1 SGHRS and CDR2 YFSETQ come from the germline V gene. This CDR3 comprises 11 residues. V was clipped by 2 bases and J by 4 bases, with 4 bases between them. The CDR3 region is CASSFQYEQYF. Incomplete CDR3 DNA: TGCGCCAGCAGCTTTCAATACGAG.

The chain's CDR3 is CSASPFTRATGGELFF. CDR3 DNA, as far as it was read: TGCAGTGCTAGTCCATTTACCCGTGCAACCGGCGGGGAG. This chain joins TRBV20-1 and TRBJ2-2, with D unresolved. The read finishes 3 residues shy of the CDR3 end, and the germline J gene is used to complete it. Germline CDR1 reads DFQATT; CDR2 reads SNEGSKA (reference sequence). The CDR3 loop spans 16 amino acids. Trimming pared 3 bases from V and 7 bases from J, leaving 21 bases between.

Of note for this clone: Read sequence stops 3 residues before the CDR3 end, and the germline J gene provides the missing end. V usage is TRBV7-3 and J usage is TRBJ2-1, with D maybe TRBD2 (7 bases). Trimming cost V 1 base and J 6 bases, with 16 bases left between them. The CDR3 length is 16 residues. Germline CDR1 SGHTA, CDR2 FQGTGA. The CDR3 protein is CASSLSARGGLNEQFF. Incomplete CDR3 DNA: TGTGCCAGCAGCTTAAGTGCACGCGGGGGCCTCAATGAG. The full variable domain, its missing parts supplied by reference TRBV7-3 and TRBJ2-1, is GAGVSQTPSNKVTEKGKYVELRCDPISGHTALYWYRQSLGQGPEFLIYFQGTGAADDSGLPNDRFFAVRPEGSVSTLKIQRTERGDSAVYLCASSLSARGGLNEQFFGPGTRLTVL.

On this clone: The CDR3 end is not reached by the read, which stops 3 residues before it; the germline J gene fills it in. The chain uses TRBV6-1 and TRBJ1-6, with 7 bases lining up with TRBD1. CDR1 is MNHNS and CDR2 is SASEGT in the germline V gene. The CDR3 consists of 15 residues. Trimming at V came to 4 bases and at J to 6 bases, leaving 6 bases not matched to a gene. CDR3 loop: CASSVNRGGNSPLHF. Partial CDR3 DNA: TGTGCCAGCAGTGTAAACAGGGGTGGTAATTCACCC.

To note about this clone: The missing CDR3 end, 3 residues past where the read stops, is filled in from the germline J gene. V gene TRBV18 combines with J gene TRBJ1-2, with 8 positions matching TRBD1. Germline V gives CDR1 KGHSH, CDR2 LQKENI. After removal of 3 bases from V and 5 bases from J, the junction contained 8 bases not matched to a gene. CDR3 size: 15 residues. The DNA read from the CDR3 is TGTGCCAGCTCACCCGGGACAGGCCCAGGGTATGGC. It yields the protein CASSPGTGPGYG. The full CDR3 protein reads CASSPGTGPGYGYTF.

Note on this clone: The CDR3 extends 3 residues past the end of the read, so its final part is completed from the germline J gene. The V gene is TRBV19, the J gene TRBJ2-4, with D possibly matching TRBD1 (5 bases). CDR1 and CDR2 (germline): LNHDA, SQIVND (reference sequence). This CDR3 comprises 17 residues. The CDR3 DNA, read in part, is TGTGCCAGTAGTCTTTCTGGGGCAGGGCTCGGCAATCAGCCT. Its protein product is CASSLSGAGLGNQP. The full CDR3 protein reads CASSLSGAGLGNQPQYF.

Details on this clone: With the read ending 3 residues before the CDR3 end, the germline J gene is used to fill in that end. The chain carries TRBV5-1 and TRBJ2-4; tentative D call: TRBD1 (5 bases). The CDR3 spans 15 residues. CDR1 is SGHRS, CDR2 YFSETQ, per germline. CDR3 DNA, as far as it was read: TGCGCCAGCAGCTTGGGGCAGGGCGGAAACTATGGT. Amino acid sequence: CASSLGQGGNYG. From start to end, the CDR3 is CASSLGQGGNYGQYF.

About this clone: The read falls 3 residues short of the CDR3 end, and the missing part is taken from the germline J gene. The chain uses TRBV3-1 (or the pseudogene TRBV3-2) and TRBJ1-6, with 9 bases identical to TRBD1. This CDR3 is 15 amino acids long. From germline, CDR1 is LGHDT and CDR2 YNNKEL (reference sequence). V was pared by 5 bases and J by 7 bases, with 6 bases of the junction left unmatched. The CDR3 region is CASSGTGSRNSPLHF. The covered CDR3 bases are TGTGCCAGCAGCGGGACAGGGAGTCGGAATTCACCC.

This clone is identified as medium-sized from frequency. The CDR3 end lies 3 residues beyond the end of the read and is filled in from the germline J gene. V and J are TRBV19 and TRBJ2-3; no clear D gene. Germline loops: CDR1 LNHDA, CDR2 SQIVND (reference sequence). The V end lost 4 bases, the J end lost 2 bases, and 4 bases lay between the germline ends. The CDR3 runs to 12 residues. The CDR3 loop is CASSTFTDTQYF. The sequenced part of the CDR3 DNA is TGTGCCAGTAGTACCTTCACAGATACG.

Comment on this clone: The read stops 3 residues short of the end of the CDR3; the missing end is completed from the germline J gene. This chain links TRBV29-1 with TRBJ1-5; 7 bases are a match to TRBD1. The CDR3 spans 12 residues. CDR1 is SQVTM and CDR2 is ANQGSEA in the germline V gene. Unmatched junction bases numbered 6, after V lost 6 bases and J lost 7 bases. CDR3 bases read: TGCAGCGTAGGCGACAGGGAGCAGCCC. Its translation is CSVGDREQP. The CDR3 reads in full as CSVGDREQPQHF.

In regard to this clone: With the read ending 3 residues before the CDR3 end, the germline J gene is used to fill in that end. This sequence joins TRBV19 and TRBJ1-6, with 11 bases aligning to TRBD1. The V gene's germline CDR1 is LNHDA and CDR2 SQIVND (reference sequence). The CDR3 is 18 residues long. The V gene end was trimmed by 6 bases and the J gene end by 0 bases; junction bases not matched to a gene: 7. CDR3 DNA (partial): TGTGCCAGTAGACTCGGACAGGGGGCGAGCTCCTATAATTCACCC. It encodes CASRLGQGASSYNSP. The whole CDR3 region reads CASRLGQGASSYNSPLHF.

Details on this clone: The read ends 3 residues shy of where the CDR3 ends; the end is completed using the germline J gene. The chain joins TRBV20-1 to TRBJ2-3; D is ambiguous. V was pared by 3 bases and J by 4 bases, with 17 bases between. This CDR3 is built from 15 residues. From germline, CDR1 is DFQATT and CDR2 SNEGSKA (reference sequence). CDR3 DNA (partial): TGCAGTGCTAGGAGAGAGTTAGTAGAACCAGATACG. It yields the protein CSARRELVEPDT. The full CDR3 sequence reads CSARRELVEPDTQYF.

This clone counts as medium-sized by frequency. The CDR3 extends 3 residues past the end of the read, so its final part is completed from the germline J gene. The chain recombines TRBV6-2 or TRBV6-3 with TRBJ2-2; a weak D match, TRBD1 (6 bases). Germline values: CDR1 MNHEY, CDR2 SVGEGT. V was pared by 2 bases and J by 5 bases, with 18 bases between. This CDR3 region has 17 residues. Incomplete CDR3 DNA: TGTGCCAGCAGTTACCCGACAGGAGCCGGGGTGACCGGGGAG. Amino acids: CASSYPTGAGVTGE. The full CDR3 reads CASSYPTGAGVTGELFF.

Comments on this clone: The read comes to an end 3 residues before the CDR3 does, leaving the germline J gene to fill in the end. J is TRBJ2-5 and V is TRBV19; 12 positions agree with TRBD2. Germline V gene lookup returns CDR1 LNHDA and CDR2 SQIVND (reference sequence). This CDR3 is 16 amino acids long. Trimming cost V 5 bases and J 5 bases; bases outside gene matches: 9. CDR3 DNA, as far as it was read: TGTGCCAGTAGTGCCCAAACTAGCGGGGGGAGGGAGACC. This encodes CASSAQTSGGRET. The CDR3 in full is CASSAQTSGGRETQYF.

As concerns this clone: Read coverage stops 3 residues before the CDR3 terminus; the germline J gene supplies the remainder. This rearrangement joins TRBV7-9 to TRBJ1-4, with TRBD1 as a possible D gene (5 bases). Germline CDR1 SEHNR, CDR2 FQNEAQ (reference sequence). V lost 1 base and J 4 bases, leaving 7 bases between the germline ends. There are 14 residues in the CDR3. The CDR3 loop is CASSLGTSNEKLFF. Partial CDR3 DNA: TGTGCCAGCAGCTTAGGGACAAGTAATGAAAAA.

With respect to this clone: The read finishes 3 residues shy of the CDR3 end, and the germline J gene is used to complete it. The chain couples TRBV6-2 or TRBV6-3 to TRBJ2-7, with 14 bases that match TRBD2. This CDR3 is 17 amino acids long. The germline gives CDR1 MNHEY, CDR2 SVGEGT. Trimming removed 4 bases from V and 0 bases from J; junction bases left unmatched: 5. CDR3 sequence: CASSSGLAGGDSYEQYF. The DNA read from the CDR3 is TGTGCCAGCAGTTCAGGACTAGCGGGGGGCGACTCCTACGAG.

With regard to this clone: The read terminates 3 residues ahead of where the CDR3 ends, so the germline J gene completes it. The V gene is TRBV7-2, the J gene TRBJ2-4; 9 bases are a match to TRBD1. The CDR3 sequence is 13 residues long. Germline lookup yields CDR1 SGHTA and CDR2 FQGNSA. The DNA read from the CDR3 is TGTGCCAGCAGCTACAGGGGGCAACAGCCT. Translated: CASSYRGQQP. The whole CDR3 sequence reads CASSYRGQQPQYF. The entire variable domain, with the rest obtained from reference TRBV7-2 and TRBJ2-4, is as follows: GAGVSQSPSNKVTEKGKDVELRCDPISGHTALYWYRQSLGQGLEFLIYFQGNSAPDKSGLPSDRFSAERTGGSVSTLTIQRTQQEDSAVYLCASSYRGQQPQYFGAGTRLSVL.

Regarding this clone: The observed sequence ends 3 residues before the CDR3 terminus, with the missing tail filled in from the germline J gene. This chain joins TRBV7-3 and TRBJ2-3; TRBD2 aligns across 14 bases. There are 18 residues in the CDR3. Germline CDR1 reads SGHTA; CDR2 reads FQGTGA. V shed 1 base and J 1 base; nucleotides not matched to a gene: 4. Incomplete CDR3 DNA: TGTGCCAGCAGCTTAATAGGGGGACTAGCGGGGGGCACAGATACG. Translation: CASSLIGGLAGGTDT. The entire CDR3 is CASSLIGGLAGGTDTQYF.

Points on this clone: The read halts 3 residues ahead of the CDR3 end, with the missing end drawn from the germline J gene. The V and J genes are TRBV20-1 and TRBJ2-7; 8 positions agree with TRBD2. Germline V gene data show CDR1 as DFQATT and CDR2 as SNEGSKA (reference sequence). CDR3 size: 15 residues. The ends lost 4 bases at V and 4 bases at J; junction bases unmatched: 12. CDR3 amino acids: CSAILAGRPPYEQYF. The CDR3 bases that were read are TGCAGTGCTATCCTAGCGGGCCGACCTCCTTACGAG.

With regard to this clone: The observed sequence ends 3 residues before the CDR3 terminus, with the missing tail filled in from the germline J gene. This CDR3 is also generated by other DNA sequences in the sample. The chain combines TRBV5-4 with TRBJ1-1; weak D call: TRBD1 (6 bases). CDR1 and CDR2 (germline): SGHNT, YYREEE (reference sequence). The length of the CDR3 is 13 residues. With 1 base removed from V and 4 bases from J, the gap between germline ends came to 8 bases. The part of the CDR3 DNA that was read is TGTGCCAGCAGCTTGACAGGGCTCACTGAA. The encoded protein is CASSLTGLTE. The whole CDR3 protein reads CASSLTGLTEAFF.